Each of the 19 T cell receptor beta chains below was sequenced from the same sample in a study of neoadjuvant anti-PD-1 for oral cavity cancer. The data were produced by immunoSEQ multiplex PCR, yet TCRdb's version contains in-frame clones alone and is incomplete. There are 20,000 to 30,000 clones in the sample; roughly 29% occur only once, and around 16% lies in the top ten. Time point noted: after neoadjuvant nivolumab, at surgical resection. This specimen consisted of tumor tissue, obtained after nivolumab (anti-PD-1) treatment. The receptors originated from a person aged 35 to 85 with oral cavity squamous cell carcinoma.

The genes are TRBV21-1 and TRBJ2-5; the table's D gene call, TRBD1, was not cross checked with the DNA. TRBV21-1 is given as a pseudogene. This CDR3 contains 15 residues. CDR3 in amino acids: CASSPSRGQEETQYF. CDR3 nucleotides: TGTGCCAGCAGCCCCAGCAGGGGACAAGAGGAGACCCAGTACTTC.

The chain employs TRBV7-9 and TRBJ1-3; the match to TRBD1 covers 7 bases. This CDR3 has 15 amino acids. V was pared by 3 bases and J by 4 bases, with 6 bases of the junction left unmatched. Germline lookup yields CDR1 SEHNR and CDR2 FQNEAQ (reference sequence). CDR3 DNA: TGTGCCAGCAGCTTGGAAGGACAGGCAGGAAACACCATATATTTT. It specifies CASSLEGQAGNTIYF. The complete variable domain, with remaining parts taken from reference TRBV7-9 and TRBJ1-3, reads DTGVSQNPRHKITKRGQNVTFRCDPISEHNRLYWYRQTLGQGPEFLTYFQNEAQLEKSRLLSDRFSAERPKGSFSTLEIQRTEQGDSAMYLCASSLEGQAGNTIYFGEGSWLTVV.

This clone was picked up a small number of times. This sample also contains other DNA sequences that code for the same CDR3. The chain carries TRBV5-1 and TRBJ1-2; D is unclear. This CDR3 contains 13 residues. The germline CDR1 and CDR2 sequences are SGHRS and YFSETQ. The V and J ends lost 0 bases and 5 bases respectively, with 8 bases between them. The CDR3 DNA follows: TGCGCCAGCAGCTTGGAAGGCAGTTATGGCTACACCTTC. It is translated as CASSLEGSYGYTF.

About this clone: At one boundary the junction diverges from the germline segment, which might be a read error. The chain combines TRBV7-7 with TRBJ1-2; 7 positions match TRBD1. Germline V lookup: CDR1 SSHAT, CDR2 FNYEAQ (reference sequence). CDR3 size: 15 residues. The CDR3 here is CASSLRQGPLYGYTF. CDR3 sequence (DNA): TGTGCTAGCAGCTTAAGACAGGGCCCCCTCTATGGCTACACCTTC.

In its sample, this clone was seen a few times. The chain carries TRBV5-4 and TRBJ2-2, with D unresolved. Germline V gives CDR1 SGHNT, CDR2 YYREEE (reference sequence). CDR3 length equals 17 residues. V gave up 0 bases and J gave up 4 bases, with 16 bases separating them. This CDR3 is CASSLEGPGRVTGELFF. For the CDR3, the DNA is TGTGCCAGCAGCTTGGAGGGTCCCGGACGGGTCACCGGGGAGCTGTTTTTT.

The gene calls are TRBV5-1 and TRBJ2-1; 7 bases line up with TRBD1. This CDR3 region has 14 residues. The germline V gene has CDR1 SGHRS and CDR2 YFSETQ. Unmatched junction bases numbered 8, after V lost 10 bases and J lost 1 base. The CDR3 bases are TGCGCCGCAGCCGACAGGGATTCCTACAATGAGCAGTTCTTC. As protein: CAAADRDSYNEQFF.

This clone was picked up many times. This chain joins TRBV7-2 and TRBJ2-7; possible D gene TRBD1, 5 bases. The CDR3 extends over 14 amino acids. Trimming took 5 bases from V and 5 from J, leaving 16 bases between them. Looked up from germline, CDR1 is SGHTA and CDR2 is FQGNSA. CDR3 amino acids: CASSQGYVANEQYF. The CDR3 DNA is TGTGCCAGCAGCCAGGGATATGTCGCCAACGAGCAGTACTTC.

This clone has only a few counts. Germline is not matched at one junction end, which may reflect a read error. This chain uses TRBV2 with TRBJ1-4; 7 bases line up with TRBD1. Germline CDR1 is SNHLY and CDR2 is FYNNEI. The CDR3 extends over 10 amino acids. The CDR3 region has the DNA TGTGCCAGCAATGGGGACAGTCCCGTTTTT. Translation: CASNGDSPVF.

The chain has TRBV9 and TRBJ2-5; possible D gene TRBD2, 6 bases. Germline V CDR1 and CDR2: SGDLS, YYNGEE. V dropped 0 bases and J dropped 5 bases, with 17 bases sitting between them. The CDR3 has 16 amino acids. The CDR3 sequence: CASSVGGGISTETQYF. The CDR3 bases are TGTGCCAGCAGCGTAGGTGGGGGGATATCCACGGAGACCCAGTACTTC.

The chain carries TRBV7-9 and TRBJ2-7; 7 bases line up with TRBD2. This CDR3 is built from 15 residues. V shed 5 bases, J shed 3 bases, and the junction held 10 bases outside the gene matches. Germline V gene sequence: CDR1 SEHNR, CDR2 FQNEAQ (reference sequence). CDR3 sequence: CASSHPASGYYEQYF. The CDR3 region has the DNA TGTGCCAGCAGCCACCCGGCTAGCGGATACTACGAGCAGTACTTC.

The V call is TRBV9, the J call TRBJ2-7; TRBD2 aligns across 9 bases. Germline loops: CDR1 SGDLS, CDR2 YYNGEE. The CDR3 totals 14 residues. The V and J ends lost 3 bases and 1 base, in that order; junction bases with no gene match: 2. The chain's CDR3 is CASSASGRSYEQYF. The CDR3 DNA reads as TGTGCCAGCAGCGCCAGCGGGAGGTCCTACGAGCAGTACTTC.

The V call is TRBV7-3, the J call TRBJ2-3; TRBD1 matches at 10 bases. Trimming removed 5 bases from V and 2 bases from J; junction bases left unmatched: 7. Germline values: CDR1 SGHTA, CDR2 FQGTGA. CDR3 length equals 16 residues. The CDR3 DNA is TGTGCCAGCAGCAGGACGACAGGGGGCCACACAGATACGCAGTATTTT. This translates into CASSRTTGGHTDTQYF.

This clone was seen a few times. The genes are TRBV21-1 and TRBJ2-7; the table calls TRBD2, which could not be checked here. TRBV21-1 is a pseudogene locus. The CDR3 runs to 16 residues. The CDR3 loop reads CASLGRSLAFPYEQYF. The DNA of the CDR3 is TGTGCCAGCCTTGGACGGTCCCTAGCGTTTCCCTACGAGCAGTACTTC.

The gene calls are TRBV29-1 and TRBJ2-7; 11 positions match TRBD2. After removal of 4 bases from V and 2 bases from J, the junction contained 4 bases not matched to a gene. The length of the CDR3 is 14 residues. Germline-derived CDR1 and CDR2 are SQVTM and ANQGSEA. This chain's CDR3 is CSVGLAGGTYEQYF. The CDR3 DNA reads as TGCAGCGTTGGGCTAGCGGGAGGTACCTACGAGCAGTACTTC.

The V gene is TRBV7-2, the J gene TRBJ2-3; D is uncertain. Germline values: CDR1 SGHTA, CDR2 FQGNSA. This CDR3 has 13 amino acids. The ends were cut back, 3 bases at V and 6 bases at J, with 10 bases in the middle. The CDR3, as DNA: TGTGCCAGCAGCTTTATAACAAGGGATACGCAGTATTTT. Its translation is CASSFITRDTQYF.

This rearrangement joins TRBV11-2 to TRBJ2-5; TRBD1 is a possible D gene (5 bases). Trimming cost V 3 bases and J 0 bases, with 8 bases left between them. Germline values: CDR1 SGHAT, CDR2 FQNNGV. The CDR3 is 14 amino acids. The CDR3 region has the DNA TGTGCCAGCAGCTTTCAGGGCCACCAAGAGACCCAGTACTTC. Translation gives CASSFQGHQETQYF.

This clone was counted a few times. The chain couples TRBV7-8 to TRBJ1-1; the D is unclear. Trimming removed 3 bases from V and 11 bases from J, with 16 bases in between. CDR1 and CDR2 (germline): SGHVS, FQNEAQ. CDR3 length equals 13 residues. The CDR3 nucleotides read TGTGCCAGCAGCTTCGGGAGCGGGGTGGAGGCTTTCTTT. This gives the protein CASSFGSGVEAFF. Combining the CDR3 with reference TRBV7-8 and TRBJ1-1 gives the whole variable domain GAGVSQSPRYKVAKRGQDVALRCDPISGHVSLFWYQQALGQGPEFLTYFQNEAQLDKSGLPSDRFFAERPEGSVSTLKIQRTQQEDSAVYLCASSFGSGVEAFFGQGTRLTVV.

The chain carries TRBV29-1 and TRBJ2-7; the D gene is possibly TRBD1 (6 bases). This CDR3 contains 12 residues. Trimming took off 5 bases at V and 5 bases at J, with 13 bases between the two ends. Germline V gene data show CDR1 as SQVTM and CDR2 as ANQGSEA. As DNA, the CDR3 is TGCAGCGTTTTTTCAGGGGTTAACGAGCAGTACTTC. This gives the protein CSVFSGVNEQYF.

The chain uses TRBV5-4 and TRBJ2-6; maybe TRBD1 (6 bases). Germline CDR1 SGHNT, CDR2 YYREEE (reference sequence). Deletions cut 4 bases from V and 3 bases from J, with 17 bases between. The CDR3 loop spans 17 amino acids. The CDR3 coding sequence is TGTGCCAGCAGCCAAGCGAGGGGGAGCGGTGGGGCCAACGTCCTGACTTTC. Residues: CASSQARGSGGANVLTF.